Given below is one TCR beta chain in context. It has no known antigen specificity. Nothing much larger sits one base from this clone, and base qualities are not available. Library creation used PCR. The instrument given in TCRdb is Illumina HiSeq 2500. Unique molecular identifiers were incorporated into TCR beta cDNA libraries to reduce PCR and sequencing biases. Approximately 500,000 cDNA molecules were obtained for every 1 to 10 million input T cells, so each molecule roughly corresponded to one T cell. The patient libraries were prepared and sequenced using the same protocol as the earlier healthy control dataset. Samples belonging to the same batch were prepared together, multiplexed and sequenced on a shared HiSeq lane. The published analysis was carried out like this. Raw barcoded reads were processed with MIGEC, and single-read molecular identifier groups were discarded before consensus assembly and CDR3 extraction. Clonotype tables were post-analysed with VDJtools, normalizing diversity by down-sampling all datasets to the smallest sample size. Repertoire overlap clustering matched CDR3 amino acid but not nucleotide sequences to correct batch-related cross-sample contamination. Using fastp at Q25 and MiXCR, TCRdb reprocessed the public reads and kept productive beta chains. Records with the same CDR3 protein are collapsed into one entry carrying the most frequent genes and DNA. The V and J calls, along with clone size, are taken from TCRdb and not from the paper's own processing. This sample has roughly 400,000 distinct CDR3 sequences in its table, and roughly 40% of those were observed once. Of the sample, approximately 7.7% falls within the top ten clones.

These data belong to a study of post-analysis software for immune sequencing data (dated by TCRdb to between 2015 and 2016). For context, the study as a whole: Relapsing-remitting, secondary progressive and progressive-relapsing multiple sclerosis were recorded as disease courses, and subtype annotation was lacking for some patients. The patient repertoires were compared against about 10 previously published healthy control repertoires obtained from donors aged about 6 to 26 years. A subset of samples was prepared in parallel using single-end sample barcoding, then pooled and co-amplified after Illumina adapter ligation.

The CDR3 runs 15 amino acids, cysteine and phenylalanine included. The sequence is cut down to CDR3 DNA, 45 bases in frame from base 1. CDR1 SGHRS and CDR2 YFSETQ were looked up in the germline V gene. Trimmed from V: 4 bases; trimmed from J: 3 bases; junction bases lacking a gene match: 8. Overall results and qualifications from the work: Roughly 5 TRBV segments, including TRBV5-6, TRBV5-1 and TRBV20-1, were significantly more frequent in patients than controls. When samples were clustered directly using the F measure, samples prepared in the same batch co-clustered strongly, which prompted a batch-effect correction. The control group was slightly older than the multiple sclerosis patient group. Normalized Chao1 diversity was significantly lower in multiple sclerosis patients than controls, suggesting substantial peripheral T-cell clonal expansion.

To demonstrate the VDJtools post-analysis software, TCR beta repertoires were profiled from the peripheral blood of about 14 young patients with multiple sclerosis. The multiple sclerosis patients were children and adolescents ranging in age from about 6 to 16 years. The source material was blood. Recombination joined TRBV5-1 with TRBJ1-1; TRBD1 matches 8 bases in the middle. The TCR was taken from a girl aged 2 to 9 with multiple sclerosis. The CDR3 is CASSGTGDIHTEAFF. The bases are TGCGCCAGCAGCGGGACAGGAGATATTCACACTGAAGCTTTCTTT.